Listed here are 23 T cell receptor beta chains from one sample, sequenced in a study of T cell responses to AZD1222 COVID-19 vaccine. Sequenced by immunoSEQ multiplex PCR; TCRdb stores in-frame clones only, minus some. This table has 110,000 to 150,000 clones, roughly 93% appearing once. The sample was peripheral blood, taken on day 0 of AZD1222 vaccination. The source is an adult in good health.

This clone is a singleton in its sample. The CDR3 coding sequence is TGTGCCAGTAGTTTAGGACAGGTTCTGAACACTGAAGCTTTCTTT. It yields the protein CASSLGQVLNTEAFF. V usage is TRBV19 and J usage is TRBJ1-1; TRBD1 matches 7 bases. CDR3 length: 15 amino acids. After removal of 5 bases from V and 0 bases from J, the junction contained 6 bases not matched to a gene. The germline V gene has CDR1 LNHDA and CDR2 SQIVND (reference sequence).

The genes are TRBV5-1 and TRBJ1-3; no clear D. V lost 0 bases to trimming and J lost 0 bases, with 13 bases between them. The germline gives CDR1 SGHRS, CDR2 YFSETQ. The CDR3 covers 17 residues. CDR3 in amino acids: CASSLAFGRRSGNTIYF. The DNA of the CDR3 is TGCGCCAGCAGCTTGGCCTTCGGACGTCGCTCTGGAAACACCATATATTTT.

V gene TRBV12-3 or TRBV12-4 combines with J gene TRBJ1-2; unclear D gene. CDR3 length: 13 amino acids. Deletions cut 1 base from V and 6 bases from J, with 9 bases between. CDR3 nucleotide sequence: TGTGCCAGCAGTTTAGTCAGAAACGATGGCTACACCTTC. It translates to CASSLVRNDGYTF.

V usage is TRBV29-1 and J usage is TRBJ2-1, with 13 nucleotides matching TRBD2. CDR1 and CDR2 from the germline V gene are SQVTM and ANQGSEA. Trimming removed 1 base from V and 8 bases from J; junction bases left unmatched: 5. This CDR3 has 15 amino acids. In DNA form, the CDR3 reads TGCAGCGTTGAAGGGACTAGCGGGAGTGAGTATGAGCAGTTCTTC. Its translation is CSVEGTSGSEYEQFF.

The chain employs TRBV27 and TRBJ2-1; 7 nucleotides align to TRBD2. The ends lost 6 bases at V and 10 bases at J; junction bases unmatched: 12. CDR1 and CDR2 (germline): MNHEY, SMNVEV (reference sequence). This CDR3 region has 14 residues. The CDR3 sequence is CASRGWEREREQFF. CDR3 bases: TGTGCCAGCAGGGGGTGGGAGCGGGAACGGGAGCAGTTCTTC.

This clone was recorded a few times. J is TRBJ1-1 and V is TRBV6-6, with 9 bases identical to TRBD1. Per germline, CDR1 MNHNY and CDR2 SVGAGI (reference sequence). V was clipped by 6 bases and J by 6 bases; unmatched bases: 2. The CDR3 covers 12 residues. This CDR3 reads CASRDRGPEAFF. CDR3 coding DNA: TGTGCCAGCAGGGACAGGGGCCCTGAAGCTTTCTTT.

This chain joins TRBV12-5 and TRBJ1-2, with 8 nucleotides matching TRBD1. Germline V gene lookup returns CDR1 LGHNT and CDR2 FRNRAP. The CDR3 runs 13 residues. Trimming cost V 7 bases and J 4 bases; bases outside gene matches: 5. The CDR3, as DNA: TGTGCTAGTGATGCGACAGGGGCCTATGGCTACACCTTC. Its protein is CASDATGAYGYTF.

The chain employs TRBV27 and TRBJ1-2; weak D call: TRBD1 (6 bases). V was shortened by 5 bases and J by 3 bases, with 7 bases between the two germline ends. The germline CDR1 and CDR2 sequences are MNHEY and SMNVEV (reference sequence). The CDR3 loop spans 12 amino acids. Written as DNA, the CDR3 is TGTGCCAGCAGTAACAGGGACTATGGCTACACCTTC. It codes for CASSNRDYGYTF.

The rearrangement links TRBV30 to TRBJ1-2; TRBD1 is a possible D gene (6 bases). Per germline, CDR1 GTSNPN and CDR2 SVGIG (reference sequence). Between the trimmed V and J ends, which lost 2 bases and 0 bases, there was a span of 16 bases. There are 16 residues in the CDR3. The CDR3 loop reads CAWSRGGQWANYGYTF. CDR3 nucleotides: TGTGCCTGGAGTAGAGGAGGACAGTGGGCTAACTATGGCTACACCTTC.

The rearrangement joins TRBV7-9 to TRBJ1-2; TRBD1 might be the D (6 bases). The CDR3 is 14 residues long. Germline V gives CDR1 SEHNR, CDR2 FQNEAQ (reference sequence). V lost 1 base and J lost 5, with 11 bases in between. CDR3 sequence: CASSLDRDGYGYTF. In DNA form, the CDR3 reads TGTGCCAGCAGCTTAGACAGGGATGGATATGGCTACACCTTC.

V and J are TRBV19 and TRBJ2-1; 8 nucleotides align to TRBD2. This CDR3 comprises 19 residues. Germline CDR1 reads LNHDA; CDR2 reads SQIVND (reference sequence). V trimming: 1 base; J trimming: 3 bases; junction bases outside the gene matches: 14. The CDR3 DNA follows: TGTGCCAGTAGTATAGGCGGGGGGTGGGTAGAGGGAGGCTACAATGAGCAGTTCTTC. It encodes CASSIGGGWVEGGYNEQFF.

The chain carries TRBV5-1 and TRBJ1-2, with D possibly being TRBD1 (5 bases). CDR1 is SGHRS and CDR2 is YFSETQ in the germline V gene. V was clipped by 0 bases and J by 3 bases, with 18 bases between them. The CDR3 runs to 17 residues. In DNA, the CDR3 is TGCGCCAGCAGCTTGGCCTCAGGCGGCAGGGTGGACTATGGCTACACCTTC. Translating it yields CASSLASGGRVDYGYTF.

A single count supports this clone. The V gene is TRBV2, the J gene TRBJ2-7, with 9 bases aligning to TRBD1. The CDR3 extends over 13 amino acids. The V segment lost 6 bases and the J segment 4 bases; nucleotides outside the gene matches: 4. The germline V gene encodes CDR1 SNHLY and CDR2 FYNNEI. CDR3 in DNA: TGTGCCAGCAGGAGCGGGACAGGGTACGAGCAGTACTTC. The encoded protein is CASRSGTGYEQYF.

This clone appeared a single time. J is TRBJ2-4 and V is TRBV6-5; weak D call: TRBD2 (6 bases). V lost 10 bases, J lost 6 bases, and 19 bases lay in between. CDR1 and CDR2 from the germline V gene are MNHEY and SVGAGI. This CDR3 has 14 residues. The CDR3 sequence is CAISNRDSLNIQYF. The CDR3, as DNA: TGTGCCATCTCGAACCGGGACTCCTTAAACATTCAGTACTTC.

The gene calls are TRBV28 and TRBJ1-2, with a weak D call TRBD1 (5 bases). This CDR3 region has 14 residues. Trimming pared 2 bases from V and 4 bases from J, leaving 11 bases between. CDR1 is MDHEN and CDR2 is SYDVKM in the germline V gene. The CDR3 here is CASSLGTEVYGYTF. CDR3 in DNA: TGTGCCAGCAGTTTAGGGACGGAGGTCTATGGCTACACCTTC.

The chain combines TRBV27 with TRBJ2-3, with D possibly being TRBD2 (6 bases). V lost 1 base, J lost 4 bases, and 15 bases lay in between. Germline V CDR1 and CDR2: MNHEY, SMNVEV (reference sequence). This CDR3 has 16 residues. In nucleotides, the CDR3 is TGTGCCAGCAGTTTATTGGGGGGAACGGTCGCAGATACGCAGTATTTT. Translating it yields CASSLLGGTVADTQYF.

The rearrangement uses TRBV19 and TRBJ1-1; the D gene is possibly TRBD1 (5 bases). The germline CDR1 and CDR2 sequences are LNHDA and SQIVND (reference sequence). V shed 3 bases and J shed 3 bases, with 11 bases lying between them. The CDR3 consists of 14 residues. CDR3 sequence reads: CASSIIARDTEAFF. The CDR3 DNA reads as TGTGCCAGTAGTATCATAGCCAGGGACACTGAAGCTTTCTTT.

The rearrangement links TRBV2 to TRBJ2-3; weak D call: TRBD1 (5 bases). This CDR3 has 15 amino acids. The V end was cut by 2 bases, the J end by 1 base, with 10 bases between. Germline CDR1 and CDR2: SNHLY and FYNNEI. This CDR3 is CASSERTHRTDTQYF. The CDR3 DNA is TGTGCCAGCAGTGAAAGGACACACCGCACAGATACGCAGTATTTT.

The V call is TRBV29-1, the J call TRBJ1-1; D is possibly TRBD1 (6 bases). Germline CDR1 and CDR2: SQVTM and ANQGSEA. V was clipped by 3 bases and J by 4 bases, with 15 bases between them. The CDR3 runs to 14 residues. As DNA, the CDR3 is TGCAGCGTTGACCCAACAGGGCAAGGCACTGAAGCTTTCTTT. Translating gives CSVDPTGQGTEAFF.

This chain joins TRBV19 and TRBJ1-4; 7 nucleotides agree with TRBD1. The CDR3 covers 15 residues. Germline V gene lookup returns CDR1 LNHDA and CDR2 SQIVND (reference sequence). Trimming removed 5 bases from V and 4 bases from J; junction bases left unmatched: 7. The CDR3 sequence: CASSPPGQINEKLFF. DNA of the CDR3: TGTGCCAGTAGTCCACCGGGACAGATTAATGAAAAACTGTTTTTT. Using reference TRBV19 and TRBJ1-4 for the parts outside the CDR3, the full variable domain is DGGITQSPKYLFRKEGQNVTLSCEQNLNHDAMYWYRQDPGQGLRLIYYSQIVNDFQKGDIAEGYSVSREKKESFPLTVTSAQKNPTAFYLCASSPPGQINEKLFFGSGTQLSVL.

V and J are TRBV6-5 and TRBJ1-2; D is unresolved. Trimming pared 2 bases from V and 3 bases from J, leaving 13 bases between. The germline V gene has CDR1 MNHEY and CDR2 SVGAGI. This CDR3 contains 15 residues. The CDR3 loop reads CASSYGVNTDYGYTF. The CDR3 nucleotides are TGTGCCAGCAGTTACGGCGTAAACACCGACTATGGCTACACCTTC.

In this sample, this clone turned up a few times. This chain uses TRBV9 with TRBJ1-2, with unresolved D. The CDR3 runs to 16 residues. CDR1 and CDR2 (germline): SGDLS, YYNGEE. The ends were cut back, 3 bases at V and 8 bases at J, with 23 bases in the middle. DNA of the CDR3: TGTGCCAGCAGCGCCGAGATAGACATACACAGCAGGGGCTACACCTTC. It is translated as CASSAEIDIHSRGYTF.

CDR3 nucleotides: TGCAGCGTTTCCCGAGGGACACAAGAGACCCAGTACTTC. Its protein is CSVSRGTQETQYF. The chain joins TRBV29-1 to TRBJ2-5, with TRBD1 as a possible D gene (6 bases). The CDR3 covers 13 residues. Germline V gives CDR1 SQVTM, CDR2 ANQGSEA. V gave up 5 bases and J gave up 2 bases, with 12 bases separating them.